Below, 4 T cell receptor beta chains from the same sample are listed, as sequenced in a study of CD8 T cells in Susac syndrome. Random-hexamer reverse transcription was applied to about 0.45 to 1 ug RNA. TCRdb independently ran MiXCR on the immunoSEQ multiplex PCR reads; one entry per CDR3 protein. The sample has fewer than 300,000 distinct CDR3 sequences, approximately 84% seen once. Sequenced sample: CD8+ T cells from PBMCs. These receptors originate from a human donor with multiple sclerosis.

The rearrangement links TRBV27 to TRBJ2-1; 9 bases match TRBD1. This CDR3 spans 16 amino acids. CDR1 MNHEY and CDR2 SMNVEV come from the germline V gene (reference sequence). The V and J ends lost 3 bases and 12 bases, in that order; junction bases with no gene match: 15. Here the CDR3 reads CASSLATGQGRQGQFF. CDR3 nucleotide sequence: TGTGCCAGCAGTTTGGCCACGGGACAGGGCCGACAGGGGCAGTTCTTC.

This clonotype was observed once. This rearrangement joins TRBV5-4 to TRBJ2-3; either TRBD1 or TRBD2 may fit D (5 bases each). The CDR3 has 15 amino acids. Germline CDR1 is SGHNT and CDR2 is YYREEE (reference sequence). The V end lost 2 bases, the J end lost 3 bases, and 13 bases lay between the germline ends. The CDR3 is CASSFPGTPTDTQYF. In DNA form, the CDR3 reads TGTGCCAGCAGCTTCCCCGGGACCCCGACAGATACGCAGTATTTT.

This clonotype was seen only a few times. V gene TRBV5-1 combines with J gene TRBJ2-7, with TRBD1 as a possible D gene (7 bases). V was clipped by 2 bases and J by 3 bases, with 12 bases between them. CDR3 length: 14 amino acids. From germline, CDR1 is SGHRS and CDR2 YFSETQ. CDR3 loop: CASSLRQGGYEQYF. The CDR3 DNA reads TGCGCCAGCAGCTTACGTCAGGGGGGCTACGAGCAGTACTTC.

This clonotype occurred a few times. CDR3 region: CASSLGGSVNEQFF. The CDR3 coding sequence is TGTGCCAGCAGTTTGGGCGGGAGTGTCAATGAGCAGTTCTTC. This chain joins TRBV27 and TRBJ2-1, with TRBD2 matching over 7 bases. With V trimmed by 3 bases and J by 6 bases, 5 bases remained unmatched. CDR1 and CDR2 (germline): MNHEY, SMNVEV (reference sequence). This CDR3 contains 14 residues.